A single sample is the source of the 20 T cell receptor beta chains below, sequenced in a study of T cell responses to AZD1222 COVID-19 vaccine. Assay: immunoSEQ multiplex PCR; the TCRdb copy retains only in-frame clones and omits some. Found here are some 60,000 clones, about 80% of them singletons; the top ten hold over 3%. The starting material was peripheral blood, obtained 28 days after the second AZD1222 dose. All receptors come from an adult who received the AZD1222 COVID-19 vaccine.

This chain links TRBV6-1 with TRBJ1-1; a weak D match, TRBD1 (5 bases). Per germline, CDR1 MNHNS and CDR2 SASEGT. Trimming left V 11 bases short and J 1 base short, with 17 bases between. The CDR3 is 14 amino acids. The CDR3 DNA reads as TGTGCCGGCACGGAATATCAGGGGAACACTGAAGCTTTCTTT. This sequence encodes CAGTEYQGNTEAFF.

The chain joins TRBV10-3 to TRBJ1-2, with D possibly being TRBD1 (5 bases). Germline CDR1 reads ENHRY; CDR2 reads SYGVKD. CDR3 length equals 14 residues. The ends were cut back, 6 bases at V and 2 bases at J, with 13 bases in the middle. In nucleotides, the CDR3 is TGTGCCATCAGCGAGGGACTCCTGAACTATGGCTACACCTTC. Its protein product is CAISEGLLNYGYTF.

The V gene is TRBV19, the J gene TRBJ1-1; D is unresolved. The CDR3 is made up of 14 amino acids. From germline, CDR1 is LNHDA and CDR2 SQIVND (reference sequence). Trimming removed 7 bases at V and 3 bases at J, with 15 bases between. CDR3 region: CASTSPPEHTEAFF. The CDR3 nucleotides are TGTGCCAGTACCTCGCCGCCGGAGCACACTGAAGCTTTCTTT. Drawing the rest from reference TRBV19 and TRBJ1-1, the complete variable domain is DGGITQSPKYLFRKEGQNVTLSCEQNLNHDAMYWYRQDPGQGLRLIYYSQIVNDFQKGDIAEGYSVSREKKESFPLTVTSAQKNPTAFYLCASTSPPEHTEAFFGQGTRLTVV.

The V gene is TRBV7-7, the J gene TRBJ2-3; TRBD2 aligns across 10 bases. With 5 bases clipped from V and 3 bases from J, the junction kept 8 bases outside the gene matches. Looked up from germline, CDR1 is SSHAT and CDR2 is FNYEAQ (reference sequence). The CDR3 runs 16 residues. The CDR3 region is CASSQNSGGRTDTQYF. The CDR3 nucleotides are TGTGCCAGCAGCCAGAATAGCGGGGGGCGAACAGATACGCAGTATTTT.

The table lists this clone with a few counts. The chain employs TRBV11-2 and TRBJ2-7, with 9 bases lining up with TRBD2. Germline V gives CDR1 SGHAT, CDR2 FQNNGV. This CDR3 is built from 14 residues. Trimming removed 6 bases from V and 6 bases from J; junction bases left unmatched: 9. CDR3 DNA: TGTGCCAGCAGTCCTAGCGGGACCTCCCCCGAGCAGTACTTC. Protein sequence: CASSPSGTSPEQYF.

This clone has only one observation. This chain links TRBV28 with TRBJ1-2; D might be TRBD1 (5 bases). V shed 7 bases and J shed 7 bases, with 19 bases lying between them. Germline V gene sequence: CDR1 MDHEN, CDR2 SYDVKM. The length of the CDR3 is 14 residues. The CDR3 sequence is CASTPGRGLAGYTF. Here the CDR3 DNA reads TGTGCCAGCACCCCCGGGCGGGGCTTGGCTGGCTACACCTTC.

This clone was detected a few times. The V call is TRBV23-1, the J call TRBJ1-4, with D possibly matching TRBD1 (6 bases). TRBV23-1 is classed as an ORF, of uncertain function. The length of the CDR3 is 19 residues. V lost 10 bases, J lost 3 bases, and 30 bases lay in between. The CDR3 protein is CAIDGSGGEWNLANEKLFF. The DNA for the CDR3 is TGCGCCATCGACGGTTCTGGGGGCGAGTGGAATCTGGCTAATGAAAAACTGTTTTTT.

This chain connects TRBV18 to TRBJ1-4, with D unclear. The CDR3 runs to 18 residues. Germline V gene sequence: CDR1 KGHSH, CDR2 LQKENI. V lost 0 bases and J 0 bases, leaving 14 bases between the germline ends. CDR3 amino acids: CASSPPPRGTATNEKLFF. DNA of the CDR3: TGTGCCAGCTCACCACCCCCGCGGGGTACTGCAACTAATGAAAAACTGTTTTTT.

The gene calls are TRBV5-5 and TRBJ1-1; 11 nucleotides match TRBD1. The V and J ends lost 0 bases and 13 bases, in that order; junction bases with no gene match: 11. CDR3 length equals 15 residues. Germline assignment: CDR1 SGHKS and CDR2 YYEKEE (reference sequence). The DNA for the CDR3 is TGTGCCAGCAGCTTGGATGCGGGACAGGGGGAGAAGGGTTTCTTT. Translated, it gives CASSLDAGQGEKGFF.

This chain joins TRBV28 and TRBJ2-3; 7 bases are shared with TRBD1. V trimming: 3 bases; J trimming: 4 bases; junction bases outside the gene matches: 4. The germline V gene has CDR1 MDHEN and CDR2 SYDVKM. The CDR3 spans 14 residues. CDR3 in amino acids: CASSLGQYPDTQYF. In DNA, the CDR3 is TGTGCCAGCAGTTTGGGACAGTATCCAGATACGCAGTATTTT. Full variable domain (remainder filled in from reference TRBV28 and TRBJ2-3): DVKVTQSSRYLVKRTGEKVFLECVQDMDHENMFWYRQDPGLGLRLIYFSYDVKMKEKGDIPEGYSVSREKKERFSLILESASTNQTSMYLCASSLGQYPDTQYFGPGTRLTVL.

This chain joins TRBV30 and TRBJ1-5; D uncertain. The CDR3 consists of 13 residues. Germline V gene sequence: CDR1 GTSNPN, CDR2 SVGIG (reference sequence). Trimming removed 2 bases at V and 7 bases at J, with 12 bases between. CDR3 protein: CAWSRRGQQPQHF. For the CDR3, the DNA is TGTGCCTGGAGTCGACGAGGGCAGCAGCCCCAGCATTTT.

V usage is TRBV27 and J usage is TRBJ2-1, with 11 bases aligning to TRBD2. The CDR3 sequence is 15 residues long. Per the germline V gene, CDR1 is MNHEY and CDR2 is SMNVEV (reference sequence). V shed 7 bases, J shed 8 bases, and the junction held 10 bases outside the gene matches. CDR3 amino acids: CASTTGTSGNDEQFF. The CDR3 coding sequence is TGTGCCAGCACTACCGGGACTAGCGGCAACGATGAGCAGTTCTTC.

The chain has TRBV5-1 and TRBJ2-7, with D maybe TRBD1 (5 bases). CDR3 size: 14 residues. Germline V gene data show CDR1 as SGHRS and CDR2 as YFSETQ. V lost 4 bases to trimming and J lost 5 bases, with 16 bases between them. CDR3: CASSLLPGKNEQYF. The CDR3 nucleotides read TGCGCCAGCAGCCTACTACCAGGGAAAAACGAGCAGTACTTC.

The CDR3 DNA is TGTGCCAGCAGCGTCAATCATGAGCAGTTCTTC. It codes for CASSVNHEQFF. This rearrangement joins TRBV2 to TRBJ2-1; D is uncertain. Trimming pared 6 bases from V and 8 bases from J, leaving 8 bases between. The CDR3 length is 11 residues. Germline-derived CDR1 and CDR2 are SNHLY and FYNNEI.

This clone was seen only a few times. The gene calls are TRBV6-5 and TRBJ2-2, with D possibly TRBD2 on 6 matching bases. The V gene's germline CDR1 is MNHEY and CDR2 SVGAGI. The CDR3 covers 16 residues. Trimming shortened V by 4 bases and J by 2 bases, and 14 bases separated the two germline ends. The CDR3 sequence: CASSSWQGLNTGELFF. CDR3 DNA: TGTGCCAGCAGTTCCTGGCAGGGACTTAACACCGGGGAGCTGTTTTTT.

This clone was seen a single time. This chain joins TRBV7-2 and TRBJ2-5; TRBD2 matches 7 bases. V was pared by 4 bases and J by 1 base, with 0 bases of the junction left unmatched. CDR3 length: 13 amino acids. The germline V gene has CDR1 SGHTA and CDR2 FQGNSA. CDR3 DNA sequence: TGTGCCAGCAGCTGGGGGGGCCAAGAGACCCAGTACTTC. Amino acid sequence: CASSWGGQETQYF. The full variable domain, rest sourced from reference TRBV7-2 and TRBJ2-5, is GAGVSQSPSNKVTEKGKDVELRCDPISGHTALYWYRQSLGQGLEFLIYFQGNSAPDKSGLPSDRFSAERTGGSVSTLTIQRTQQEDSAVYLCASSWGGQETQYFGPGTRLLVL.

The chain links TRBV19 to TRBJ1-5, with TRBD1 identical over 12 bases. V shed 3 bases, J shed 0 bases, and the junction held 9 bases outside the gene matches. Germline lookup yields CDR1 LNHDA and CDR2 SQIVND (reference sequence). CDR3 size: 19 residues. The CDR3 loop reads CASSIPGQGAVYSNQPQHF. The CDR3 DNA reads TGTGCCAGTAGTATCCCGGGACAGGGGGCCGTTTATAGCAATCAGCCCCAGCATTTT.

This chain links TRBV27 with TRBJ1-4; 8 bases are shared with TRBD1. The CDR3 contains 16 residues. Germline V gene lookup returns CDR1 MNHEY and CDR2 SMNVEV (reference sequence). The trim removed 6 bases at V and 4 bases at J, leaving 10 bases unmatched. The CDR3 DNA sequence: TGTGCCAGCAGGCAAGGACAGGGAGGGAGTAATGAAAAACTGTTTTTT. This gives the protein CASRQGQGGSNEKLFF.

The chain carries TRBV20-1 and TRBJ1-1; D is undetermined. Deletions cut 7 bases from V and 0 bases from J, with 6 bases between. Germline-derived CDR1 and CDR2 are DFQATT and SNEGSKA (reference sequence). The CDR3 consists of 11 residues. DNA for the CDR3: TGCAGTGAAACAGTGAACACTGAAGCTTTCTTT. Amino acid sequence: CSETVNTEAFF.

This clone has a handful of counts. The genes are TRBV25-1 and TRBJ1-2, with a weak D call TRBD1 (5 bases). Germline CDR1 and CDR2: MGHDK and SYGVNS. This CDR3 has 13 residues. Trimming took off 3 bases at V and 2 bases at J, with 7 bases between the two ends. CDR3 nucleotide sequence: TGTGCCAGCAGTGAGGGGGTAAACTATGGCTACACCTTC. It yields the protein CASSEGVNYGYTF.